This T cell receptor beta chain was documented in a study of shared clonotypes between healthy human individuals. Study-wide results and caveats: Clonotype sharing among donors, it was expected, would be affected by sequencing depth.

With respect to this clone: What it recognizes is unknown.

Trimming shortened V by 4 bases and J by 5 bases, and 20 bases separated the two germline ends. Per the germline V gene, CDR1 is KGHSY and CDR2 is FQNENV. The CDR3 is made up of 16 amino acids. Without sorting, samples used about 90 million PBMCs for genomic DNA. Loaded into unsorted PBMC replicate PCRs was roughly 300 ng DNA, about 30,000 T cell genomes. DNA from unsorted PBMC was sequenced on ten immunoSEQ deep assay plates. The data were produced by immunoSEQ multiplex PCR, yet TCRdb's version contains in-frame clones alone and is incomplete. The sample shows roughly 450,000 clones, about four fifths of them seen only once.

The sequencing input was PBMCs. The rearrangement joins TRBV16 to TRBJ1-2, with D possibly TRBD1 on 6 matching bases. The sequence came from a woman aged 40-49 years in good health. Some clones in this sample may be carry-over from other donors' samples. The CDR3 region has the DNA TGTGCCAGCAGCCCGATGGGATCGGGGGCGGATTATGGCTACACCTTC. The encoded protein is CASSPMGSGADYGYTF.